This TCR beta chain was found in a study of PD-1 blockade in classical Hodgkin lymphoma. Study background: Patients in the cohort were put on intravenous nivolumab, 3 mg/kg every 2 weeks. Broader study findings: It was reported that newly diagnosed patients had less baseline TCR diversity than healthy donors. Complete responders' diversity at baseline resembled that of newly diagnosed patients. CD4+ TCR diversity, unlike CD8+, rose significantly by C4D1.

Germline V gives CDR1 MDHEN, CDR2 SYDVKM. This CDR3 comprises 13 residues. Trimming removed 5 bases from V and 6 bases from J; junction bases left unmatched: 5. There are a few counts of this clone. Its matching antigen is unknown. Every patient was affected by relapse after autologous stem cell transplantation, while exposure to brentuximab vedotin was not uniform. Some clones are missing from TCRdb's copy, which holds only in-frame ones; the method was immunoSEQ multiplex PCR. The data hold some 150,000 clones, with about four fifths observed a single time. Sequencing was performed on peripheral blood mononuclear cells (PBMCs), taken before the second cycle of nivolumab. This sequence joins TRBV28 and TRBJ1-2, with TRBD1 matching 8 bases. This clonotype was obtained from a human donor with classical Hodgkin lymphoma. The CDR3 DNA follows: TGTGCCAGCAGTGGACAGGGAAGGGATGGCTACACCTTC. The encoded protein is CASSGQGRDGYTF.